One and the same sample provided the 31 T cell receptor beta chains below, sequenced in a study of CD8+ T cells in alopecia areata. As the sequencing template, cDNA was produced by extracting RNA and reverse transcribing it. Method: immunoSEQ multiplex PCR; TCRdb's copy keeps in-frame clones and lacks some. This table holds some 110,000 clones, under 40% found once. Source material: CD4+ T cells sorted from blood. The receptors were gathered from a human donor with alopecia areata.

The rearrangement links TRBV5-1 to TRBJ2-7; no clear D. Between the trimmed V and J ends, which lost 4 bases and 0 bases, there was a span of 20 bases. Germline values: CDR1 SGHRS, CDR2 YFSETQ. CDR3 length equals 17 residues. CDR3 sequence reads: CASSPLGPDVASYEQYF. Here the CDR3 DNA reads TGCGCCAGCAGCCCTTTAGGACCCGACGTAGCCTCCTACGAGCAGTACTTC.

This clone was observed a handful of times. V gene TRBV5-1 combines with J gene TRBJ2-3, with 7 nucleotides matching TRBD2. The germline V gene has CDR1 SGHRS and CDR2 YFSETQ. This CDR3 has 11 amino acids. Germline trimming cut 10 bases from V and 3 bases from J; bases unmatched to any gene: 2. DNA for the CDR3: TGCGCCGTGCGGGAGACAGATACGCAGTATTTT. It yields the protein CAVRETDTQYF.

The CDR3 here is CASSDPRQLETQYF. DNA of the CDR3: TGTGCCAGCAGTGATCCTAGACAGCTAGAGACCCAGTACTTC. The chain has TRBV25-1 and TRBJ2-5, with TRBD1 as a possible D gene (5 bases). Germline-derived CDR1 and CDR2 are MGHDK and SYGVNS. The CDR3 totals 14 residues. V lost 3 bases, J lost 4 bases, and 12 bases lay in between.

The rearrangement links TRBV7-2 to TRBJ2-1; 7 bases are a match to TRBD2. J was trimmed by 8 bases and V by 1 base; bases with no gene match: 5. The V gene's germline CDR1 is SGHTA and CDR2 FQGNSA. The CDR3 has 14 amino acids. The CDR3 DNA reads as TGTGCCAGCAGCTTAGGGACTAGTATCGATGAGCAGTTCTTC. Its translation is CASSLGTSIDEQFF. The entire variable domain, with the rest obtained from reference TRBV7-2 and TRBJ2-1, is as follows: GAGVSQSPSNKVTEKGKDVELRCDPISGHTALYWYRQSLGQGLEFLIYFQGNSAPDKSGLPSDRFSAERTGGSVSTLTIQRTQQEDSAVYLCASSLGTSIDEQFFGPGTRLTVL.

The chain combines TRBV29-1 with TRBJ2-7, with D hard to call. Trimming took 6 bases from V and 3 from J, leaving 9 bases between them. The CDR3 length is 11 residues. CDR1 and CDR2 from the germline V gene are SQVTM and ANQGSEA. The CDR3 protein is CSVFSNYEQYF. CDR3 DNA: TGCAGCGTCTTTTCCAACTACGAGCAGTACTTC.

The table lists this clone with a few counts. V and J are TRBV18 and TRBJ2-7; D perhaps matches TRBD2 (5 bases). V dropped 2 bases and J dropped 0 bases, with 11 bases sitting between them. The CDR3 is 15 amino acids. Germline loops: CDR1 KGHSH, CDR2 LQKENI. The CDR3 DNA sequence: TGTGCCAGCTCACCATTCGAAGGGAGCTCCTACGAGCAGTACTTC. Translation: CASSPFEGSSYEQYF.

This clone has more than one count but fewer than ten. The chain recombines TRBV7-2 with TRBJ2-3; the D gene is possibly TRBD2 (6 bases). The CDR3 runs to 15 residues. The ends were cut back, 3 bases at V and 1 base at J, with 11 bases in the middle. Germline lookup yields CDR1 SGHTA and CDR2 FQGNSA. For the CDR3, the DNA is TGTGCCAGCAGCTTCAGGTCTAGCGGCACAGATACGCAGTATTTT. It codes for CASSFRSSGTDTQYF.

This clone was seen a handful of times. The chain recombines TRBV29-1 with TRBJ2-1, with D unresolved. Looked up from germline, CDR1 is SQVTM and CDR2 is ANQGSEA. CDR3 length: 16 residues. With 4 bases removed from V and 0 bases from J, the gap between germline ends came to 16 bases. The CDR3 reads CSVVPRVGDSYNEQFF. CDR3 DNA: TGCAGCGTTGTACCCCGCGTTGGGGACTCCTACAATGAGCAGTTCTTC.

The chain combines TRBV5-1 with TRBJ2-7; 7 nucleotides align to TRBD1. The trim removed 3 bases at V and 5 bases at J, leaving 17 bases unmatched. The germline CDR1 and CDR2 sequences are SGHRS and YFSETQ. The CDR3 is 17 residues long. The CDR3 nucleotides read TGCGCCAGCAGCTCCTACAAGGGGGCGTATAGCCTTGACGAGCAGTACTTC. This gives the protein CASSSYKGAYSLDEQYF.

The rearrangement joins TRBV29-1 to TRBJ2-7; D gene unclear. This CDR3 has 13 amino acids. Germline V gene lookup returns CDR1 SQVTM and CDR2 ANQGSEA. Trimming pared 2 bases from V and 3 bases from J, leaving 11 bases between. In nucleotides, the CDR3 is TGCAGCGTTGAATGGGCCGGGTTCTACGAGCAGTACTTC. It specifies CSVEWAGFYEQYF.

The genes are TRBV28 and TRBJ1-2; possibly TRBD1 for D (5 bases). CDR3 length: 13 residues. Germline V CDR1 and CDR2: MDHEN, SYDVKM. V was shortened by 3 bases and J by 8 bases, with 13 bases between the two germline ends. CDR3 protein: CASSFPGTGGYTF. The CDR3 DNA is TGTGCCAGCAGTTTCCCAGGGACGGGCGGCTACACCTTC.

This clone was recorded once. The rearrangement links TRBV7-2 to TRBJ2-7; TRBD2 is a possible D gene (6 bases). Germline V gives CDR1 SGHTA, CDR2 FQGNSA. Trimming removed 4 bases from V and 2 bases from J, with 12 bases in between. There are 14 residues in the CDR3. The CDR3 region has the DNA TGTGCCAGCAGCTCCCCCCCGGGGGCCTACGAGCAGTACTTC. This gives the protein CASSSPPGAYEQYF.

This clone turned up a few times. The CDR3 protein is CASSPGRDTETQYF. The CDR3 region has the DNA TGTGCCAGCAGCCCCGGCAGGGATACTGAGACCCAGTACTTC. This rearrangement joins TRBV7-2 to TRBJ2-5, with D perhaps TRBD1 (5 bases). The V end was cut by 5 bases, the J end by 5 bases, with 15 bases between. This CDR3 has 14 residues. The V gene's germline CDR1 is SGHTA and CDR2 FQGNSA.

This clone came up a few times. This chain uses TRBV29-1 with TRBJ2-1; TRBD1 matches 9 bases. V trimming: 6 bases; J trimming: 6 bases; junction bases outside the gene matches: 6. Germline CDR1 SQVTM, CDR2 ANQGSEA. The CDR3 is made up of 13 amino acids. The CDR3 sequence: CSVGQGLVNEQFF. In DNA form, the CDR3 reads TGCAGCGTGGGACAGGGACTCGTCAATGAGCAGTTCTTC.

The chain employs TRBV5-1 and TRBJ1-6; 7 bases match TRBD1. The J segment lost 9 bases and the V segment lost 3 bases, leaving 9 bases of the junction unmatched. Germline loops: CDR1 SGHRS, CDR2 YFSETQ. CDR3 length: 15 amino acids. The CDR3 region has the DNA TGCGCCAGCAGCTGGGGACAGTCCGGAGGTTCACCCCTCCACTTT. This gives the protein CASSWGQSGGSPLHF.

The J gene is TRBJ1-5, the V gene TRBV27; D is undetermined. The CDR3 extends over 14 amino acids. The ends were cut back, 5 bases at V and 7 bases at J, with 15 bases in the middle. Germline assignment: CDR1 MNHEY and CDR2 SMNVEV (reference sequence). The CDR3 DNA reads TGTGCCAGCAGTCCGCGGATGCTCGGCCAGCCCCAGCATTTT. It is translated as CASSPRMLGQPQHF.

This clone was seen a few times. The gene calls are TRBV29-1 and TRBJ2-3; D may be TRBD2 (6 bases). The CDR3 has 13 amino acids. Germline V gene data show CDR1 as SQVTM and CDR2 as ANQGSEA. V gave up 3 bases and J gave up 6 bases, with 13 bases separating them. The CDR3 region is CSVEGRAGDTQYF. The CDR3 bases are TGCAGCGTTGAGGGACGGGCGGGGGATACGCAGTATTTT.

This clone was counted only a few times. The chain is built from TRBV7-2 and TRBJ1-2; 10 nucleotides agree with TRBD1. V trimming: 3 bases; J trimming: 6 bases; junction bases outside the gene matches: 7. The germline V gene has CDR1 SGHTA and CDR2 FQGNSA. CDR3 length: 15 residues. The CDR3 coding sequence is TGTGCCAGCAGCTTGACAGGGGGCGCGGAAAATGGCTACACCTTC. Translating gives CASSLTGGAENGYTF.

This clone was picked up a small number of times. The chain links TRBV11-3 to TRBJ2-5, with 14 bases aligning to TRBD2. J lost 0 bases, V lost 4 bases, and 7 bases had no gene match. The CDR3 totals 18 residues. Per germline, CDR1 SGHNT and CDR2 YENEEA. In nucleotides, the CDR3 is TGTGCCAGCAGCTCCGGACTAGCGGGGGGACCGTACCAAGAGACCCAGTACTTC. Its translation: CASSSGLAGGPYQETQYF.

The V call is TRBV29-1, the J call TRBJ2-1; 7 nucleotides agree with TRBD1. The CDR3 loop spans 13 amino acids. With V trimmed by 4 bases and J by 8 bases, 8 bases remained unmatched. Germline V gives CDR1 SQVTM, CDR2 ANQGSEA. The CDR3 nucleotides are TGCAGCGTTGCGGGACAGATCCTCGATGAGCAGTTCTTC. Translating it yields CSVAGQILDEQFF.

J is TRBJ2-3 and V is TRBV5-1; D not resolved. The CDR3 loop spans 16 amino acids. CDR1 and CDR2 (germline): SGHRS, YFSETQ. Trimming took off 0 bases at V and 0 bases at J, with 11 bases between the two ends. CDR3 sequence reads: CASSLVPTSSTDTQYF. The DNA for the CDR3 is TGCGCCAGCAGCTTGGTTCCGACTTCTAGCACAGATACGCAGTATTTT.

The genes are TRBV29-1 and TRBJ2-2, with a weak D call TRBD1 (5 bases). Germline V gives CDR1 SQVTM, CDR2 ANQGSEA. The CDR3 sequence is 13 residues long. V was pared by 6 bases and J by 6 bases, with 14 bases between. The CDR3, as DNA: TGCAGCGTCGCCAGGGTTAACTCCGGGGAGCTGTTTTTT. The encoded protein is CSVARVNSGELFF.

This clone was detected a few times. This sequence joins TRBV5-6 and TRBJ2-7; 7 nucleotides match TRBD1. Trimming at V came to 4 bases and at J to 6 bases, leaving 7 bases not matched to a gene. This CDR3 is 13 amino acids long. CDR1 SGHDT and CDR2 YYEEEE come from the germline V gene. Here the CDR3 reads CASSLMTGTEQYF. As DNA, the CDR3 is TGTGCCAGCAGCCTCATGACAGGGACCGAGCAGTACTTC. Variable domain in full (rest from reference TRBV5-6 and TRBJ2-7): DAGVTQSPTHLIKTRGQQVTLRCSPKSGHDTVSWYQQALGQGPQFIFQYYEEEERQRGNFPDRFSGHQFPNYSSELNVNALLLGDSALYLCASSLMTGTEQYFGPGTRLTVT.

The chain links TRBV2 to TRBJ2-3, with D unclear. Germline CDR1 is SNHLY and CDR2 is FYNNEI. The CDR3 is 13 amino acids. With 4 bases removed from V and 5 bases from J, the gap between germline ends came to 10 bases. The CDR3: CASSAGSGDTQYF. The DNA for the CDR3 is TGTGCCAGCAGTGCTGGAAGTGGAGATACGCAGTATTTT.

This CDR3 is CASSIANLGGYTF. The CDR3 coding sequence is TGTGCCAGCAGCATCGCCAACCTCGGGGGCTACACCTTC. The rearrangement joins TRBV7-9 to TRBJ1-2, with D unresolved. Germline CDR1 SEHNR, CDR2 FQNEAQ (reference sequence). The V end lost 5 bases, the J end lost 8 bases, and 15 bases lay between the germline ends. The CDR3 has 13 amino acids.

The V call is TRBV27, the J call TRBJ2-5, with D maybe TRBD2 (5 bases). Trimming left V 5 bases short and J 5 bases short, with 15 bases between. CDR1 is MNHEY and CDR2 is SMNVEV in the germline V gene (reference sequence). CDR3 length: 14 residues. DNA for the CDR3: TGTGCCAGCAGTCCCCTGGTGTCGGGGGAGACCCAGTACTTC. It is translated as CASSPLVSGETQYF.

This chain joins TRBV4-2 and TRBJ1-2; D not resolved. Germline loops: CDR1 LGHNA, CDR2 YNFKEQ. The V gene lost 0 bases and the J gene lost 2 bases, with 4 bases spanning the gap. The CDR3 totals 13 residues. CDR3 loop: CASSQDQNYGYTF. The DNA for the CDR3 is TGTGCCAGCAGCCAAGACCAGAACTATGGCTACACCTTC.

This clone occurred once. The chain uses TRBV23-1 and TRBJ2-3; 7 bases match TRBD2. TRBV23-1 is filed as an ORF, its function uncertain. The CDR3 totals 19 residues. Germline trimming cut 1 base from V and 6 bases from J; bases unmatched to any gene: 19. In nucleotides, the CDR3 is TGCGCCAGCAGTCAATGGCGTGGAGAAGGGACTACCGATTGGGATACGCAGTATTTT. Translated: CASSQWRGEGTTDWDTQYF.

V is TRBV29-1 and J is TRBJ2-5, with 8 bases matching TRBD2. This CDR3 is 13 amino acids long. The V gene's germline CDR1 is SQVTM and CDR2 ANQGSEA. Unmatched junction bases numbered 0, after V lost 2 bases and J lost 1 base. This CDR3 is CSVETSGQETQYF. As DNA, the CDR3 is TGCAGCGTTGAAACTAGCGGCCAAGAGACCCAGTACTTC.

This clone appeared a few times. DNA of the CDR3: TGCAGCGTAAAAAGGGCGGCGGGCGGGGAGACCCAGTACTTC. Amino acids: CSVKRAAGGETQYF. The J gene is TRBJ2-5, the V gene TRBV29-1; tentative D call: TRBD2 (5 bases). Germline V lookup: CDR1 SQVTM, CDR2 ANQGSEA. V was clipped by 6 bases and J by 5 bases, with 19 bases between them. CDR3 length equals 14 residues. Drawing the rest from reference TRBV29-1 and TRBJ2-5, the complete variable domain is SAVISQKPSRDICQRGTSLTIQCQVDSQVTMMFWYRQQPGQSLTLIATANQGSEATYESGFVIDKFPISRPNLTFSTLTVSNMSPEDSSIYLCSVKRAAGGETQYFGPGTRLLVL.

This sequence joins TRBV28 and TRBJ2-3; tentatively, D is TRBD1 (6 bases). CDR1 and CDR2 (germline): MDHEN, SYDVKM. V lost 4 bases, J lost 6 bases, and 17 bases lay in between. CDR3 size: 15 residues. CDR3 region: CASSSPTGGADTQYF. CDR3 DNA sequence: TGTGCCAGCAGTTCTCCAACTGGGGGCGCGGATACGCAGTATTTT.